This T cell receptor (beta chain) originates from a study of T cells in Graves' hyperthyroidism and ophthalmopathy. Study information: Peripheral blood was drawn at first diagnosis, prior to all treatment.

With respect to this clonotype: Its antigen remains unidentified. A read error is possible here, since a much larger clone lies one base away.

Graves' hyperthyroidism is called stable when ophthalmopathy does not progress within 18 months. Regarding the study as a whole: Ophthalmopathy cases were set apart from stable hyperthyroidism by a 13 V-J model. It was a median 6.5 months before onset that the model predicted ophthalmopathy.

Using RNA transcripts as the source, TCR beta CDR3 regions were amplified. The HTBI set primed first-round TCR CDR3 RT-PCR. TCRdb recomputed calls from the multiplex PCR reads with MiXCR, one row per CDR3 protein. The sample carries around 560,000 distinct CDR3 sequences, approximately 15% recorded once. Germline CDR1 and CDR2: SEHNR and FQNEAQ (reference sequence). CDR3 length: 15 residues. The sample consisted of blood. The genes are TRBV7-9 and TRBJ2-7, with a weak D call TRBD1 (6 bases). The source of this sequence is a woman aged 18 to 35 with Graves' hyperthyroidism. Written as DNA, the CDR3 is TGTGCCAGCAGCCCCGACAGGAAATCGAACTACAAGCAGTACTTC. This translates into CASSPDRKSNYKQYF.